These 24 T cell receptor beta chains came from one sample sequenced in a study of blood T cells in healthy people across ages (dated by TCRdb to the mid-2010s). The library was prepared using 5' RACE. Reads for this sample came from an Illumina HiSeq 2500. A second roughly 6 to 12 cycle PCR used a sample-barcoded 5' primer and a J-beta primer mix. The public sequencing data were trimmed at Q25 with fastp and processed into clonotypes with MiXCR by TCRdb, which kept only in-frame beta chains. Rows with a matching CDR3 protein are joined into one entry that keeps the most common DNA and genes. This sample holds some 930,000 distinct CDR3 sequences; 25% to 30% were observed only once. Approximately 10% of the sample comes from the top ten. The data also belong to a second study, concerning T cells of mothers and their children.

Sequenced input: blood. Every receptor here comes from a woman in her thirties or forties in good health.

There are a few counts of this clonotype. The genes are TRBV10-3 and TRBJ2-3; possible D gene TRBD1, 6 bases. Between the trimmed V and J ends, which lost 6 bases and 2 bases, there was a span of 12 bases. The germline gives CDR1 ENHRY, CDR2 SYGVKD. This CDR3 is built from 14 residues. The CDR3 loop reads CAIRQTGLTDTQYF. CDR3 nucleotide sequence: TGTGCCATCAGGCAGACAGGACTCACAGATACGCAGTATTTT.

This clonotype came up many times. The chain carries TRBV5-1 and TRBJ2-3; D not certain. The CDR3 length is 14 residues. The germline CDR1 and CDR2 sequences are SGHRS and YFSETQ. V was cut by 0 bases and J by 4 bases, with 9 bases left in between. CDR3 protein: CASSLELFADTQYF. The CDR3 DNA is TGCGCCAGCAGCTTGGAACTATTCGCAGATACGCAGTATTTT.

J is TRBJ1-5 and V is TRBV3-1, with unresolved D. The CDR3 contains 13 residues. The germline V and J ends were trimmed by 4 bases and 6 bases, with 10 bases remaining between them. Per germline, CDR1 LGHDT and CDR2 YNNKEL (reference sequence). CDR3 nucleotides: TGTGCCAGCAGCCCCATGCTCGGTCAGCCCCAGCATTTT. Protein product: CASSPMLGQPQHF.

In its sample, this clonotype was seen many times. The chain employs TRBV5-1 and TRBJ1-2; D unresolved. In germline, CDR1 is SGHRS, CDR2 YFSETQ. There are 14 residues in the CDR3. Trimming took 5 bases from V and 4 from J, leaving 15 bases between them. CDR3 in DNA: TGCGCCAGCAGGCGGTCAGGTTATGGCTATGGCTACACCTTC. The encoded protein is CASRRSGYGYGYTF.

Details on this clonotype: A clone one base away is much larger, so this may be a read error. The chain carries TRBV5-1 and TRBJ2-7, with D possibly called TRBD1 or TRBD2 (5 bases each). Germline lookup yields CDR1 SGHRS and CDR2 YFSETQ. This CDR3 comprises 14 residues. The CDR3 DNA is TGCGCCAGCAGCTTGTTGGCAGGGACCTACGGGCAGTACTTC. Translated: CASSLLAGTYGQYF.

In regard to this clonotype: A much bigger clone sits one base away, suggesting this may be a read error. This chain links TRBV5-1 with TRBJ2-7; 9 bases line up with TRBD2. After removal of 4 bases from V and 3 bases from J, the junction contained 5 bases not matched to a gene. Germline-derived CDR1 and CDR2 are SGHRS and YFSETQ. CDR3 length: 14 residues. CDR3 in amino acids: CASSPGTSRYEQYF. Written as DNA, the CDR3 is TGCGCCAGCAGCCCCGGGACTAGCCGCTACGAGCAGTACTTC.

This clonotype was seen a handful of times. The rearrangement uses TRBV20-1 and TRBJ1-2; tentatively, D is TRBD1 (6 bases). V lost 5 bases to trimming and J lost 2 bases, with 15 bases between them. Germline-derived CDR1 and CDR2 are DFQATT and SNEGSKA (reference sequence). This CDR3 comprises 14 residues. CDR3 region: CSAPPEGQNYGYTF. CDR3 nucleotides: TGCAGTGCTCCTCCAGAAGGACAGAACTATGGCTACACCTTC.

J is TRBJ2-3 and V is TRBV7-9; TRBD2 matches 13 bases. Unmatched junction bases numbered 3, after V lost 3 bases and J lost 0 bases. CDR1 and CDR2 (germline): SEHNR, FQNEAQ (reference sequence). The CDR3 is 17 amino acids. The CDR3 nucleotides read TGTGCCAGCAGCTTTCGGACTAGCGGGGGTAGCACAGATACGCAGTATTTT. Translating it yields CASSFRTSGGSTDTQYF.

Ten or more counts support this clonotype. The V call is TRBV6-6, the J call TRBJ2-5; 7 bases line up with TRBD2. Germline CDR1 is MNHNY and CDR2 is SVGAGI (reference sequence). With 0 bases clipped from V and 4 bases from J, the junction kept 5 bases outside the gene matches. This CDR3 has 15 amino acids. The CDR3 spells CASSYSRLARETQYF. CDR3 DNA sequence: TGTGCCAGCAGTTACTCACGACTAGCCAGAGAGACCCAGTACTTC.

The chain's CDR3 is CTVPRAEAFF. Written as DNA, the CDR3 is TGCACTGTGCCCCGCGCGGAAGCTTTCTTT. The rearrangement joins TRBV20-1 to TRBJ1-1; D unclear. The CDR3 runs to 10 residues. In germline, CDR1 is DFQATT, CDR2 SNEGSKA (reference sequence).

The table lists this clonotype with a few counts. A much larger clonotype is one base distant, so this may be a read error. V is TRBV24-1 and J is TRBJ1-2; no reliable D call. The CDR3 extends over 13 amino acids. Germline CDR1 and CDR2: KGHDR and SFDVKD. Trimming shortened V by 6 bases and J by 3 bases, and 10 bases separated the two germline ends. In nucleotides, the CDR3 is TGTGCCACCAGTCAACGGGCCTACTATGGCTACACCTTC. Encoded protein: CATSQRAYYGYTF.

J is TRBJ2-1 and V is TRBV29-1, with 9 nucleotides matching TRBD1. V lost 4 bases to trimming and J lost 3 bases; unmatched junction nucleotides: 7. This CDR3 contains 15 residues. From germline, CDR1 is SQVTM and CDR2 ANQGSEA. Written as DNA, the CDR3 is TGCAGCGTTGGAAAAAACAGGGGGCTCTACAATGAGCAGTTCTTC. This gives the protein CSVGKNRGLYNEQFF.

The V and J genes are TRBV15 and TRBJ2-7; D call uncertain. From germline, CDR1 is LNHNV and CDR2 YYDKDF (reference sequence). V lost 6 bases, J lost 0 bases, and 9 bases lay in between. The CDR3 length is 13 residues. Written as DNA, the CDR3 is TGTGCCACCAGTCTGGGCACCTCCTACGAGCAGTACTTC. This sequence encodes CATSLGTSYEQYF.

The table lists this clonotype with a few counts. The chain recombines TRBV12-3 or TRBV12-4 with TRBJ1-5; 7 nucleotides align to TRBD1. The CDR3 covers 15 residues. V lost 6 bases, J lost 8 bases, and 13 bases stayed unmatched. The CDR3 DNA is TGTGCCAGCAGCTATCTTACAGGGGTTGCGGAGCCCCAGCATTTT. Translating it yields CASSYLTGVAEPQHF.

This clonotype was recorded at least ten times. In DNA form, the CDR3 reads TGCAGTGTCAGGGACAGGGCTCTCTATGGCTACACCTTC. The encoded protein is CSVRDRALYGYTF. The V call is TRBV20-1, the J call TRBJ1-2, with 9 positions matching TRBD1. CDR3 length equals 13 residues. V shed 7 bases and J 4 bases; nucleotides not matched to a gene: 7. Germline lookup yields CDR1 DFQATT and CDR2 SNEGSKA (reference sequence).

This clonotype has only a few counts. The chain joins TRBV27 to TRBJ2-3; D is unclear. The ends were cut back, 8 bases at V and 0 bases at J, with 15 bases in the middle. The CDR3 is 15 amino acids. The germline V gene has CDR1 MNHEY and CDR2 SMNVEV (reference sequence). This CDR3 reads CASPVVNPSTDTQYF. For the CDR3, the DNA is TGTGCCAGCCCCGTGGTAAACCCTAGCACAGATACGCAGTATTTT.

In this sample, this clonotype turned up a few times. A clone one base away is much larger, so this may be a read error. The CDR3 sequence: CSAIGTGTQETQFF. DNA of the CDR3: TGCAGCGCCATTGGGACAGGGACCCAAGAGACCCAGTTCTTC. The chain links TRBV29-1 to TRBJ2-1; 9 bases line up with TRBD1. Germline V gives CDR1 SQVTM, CDR2 ANQGSEA. The CDR3 has 14 amino acids. Trimming took 7 bases from V and 13 from J; bases not matched to a gene: 17.

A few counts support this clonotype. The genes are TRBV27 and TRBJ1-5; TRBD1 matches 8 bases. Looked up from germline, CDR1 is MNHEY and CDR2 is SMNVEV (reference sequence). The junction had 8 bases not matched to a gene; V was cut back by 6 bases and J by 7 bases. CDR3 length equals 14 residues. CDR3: CASSPGGFGQPQHF. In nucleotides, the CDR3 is TGTGCCAGCAGCCCAGGGGGCTTCGGGCAGCCCCAGCATTTT.

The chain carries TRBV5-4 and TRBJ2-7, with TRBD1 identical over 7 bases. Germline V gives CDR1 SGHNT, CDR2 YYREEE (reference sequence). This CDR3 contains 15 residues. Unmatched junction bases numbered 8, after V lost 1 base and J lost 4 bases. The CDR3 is CASSLQGVDGYEQYF. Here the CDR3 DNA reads TGTGCCAGCAGCTTGCAGGGGGTGGATGGATACGAGCAGTACTTC.

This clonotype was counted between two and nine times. CDR3 DNA: TGTGCCAGCAGTGAAACAGGGGGCCAGAACACTGAAGCTTTCTTT. This translates into CASSETGGQNTEAFF. This chain uses TRBV28 with TRBJ1-1, with 9 bases matching TRBD1. This CDR3 comprises 15 residues. The germline CDR1 and CDR2 sequences are MDHEN and SYDVKM. The ends lost 5 bases at V and 1 base at J; junction bases unmatched: 5.

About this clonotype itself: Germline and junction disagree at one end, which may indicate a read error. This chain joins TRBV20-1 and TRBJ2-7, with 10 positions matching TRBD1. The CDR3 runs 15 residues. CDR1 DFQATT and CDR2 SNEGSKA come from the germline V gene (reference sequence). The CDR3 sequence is CGARAADRGSYEQYF. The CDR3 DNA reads TGCGGTGCTAGAGCCGCGGACAGGGGGTCCTACGAGCAGTACTTC.

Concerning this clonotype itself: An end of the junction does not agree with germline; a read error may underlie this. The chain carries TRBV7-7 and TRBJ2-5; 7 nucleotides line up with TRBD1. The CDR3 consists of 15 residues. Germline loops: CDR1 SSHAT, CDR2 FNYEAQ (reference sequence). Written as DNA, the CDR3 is TGTGCTAGCAGCCCAACCCCCGGGACAGCTCTGGGGCAGTACTTC. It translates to CASSPTPGTALGQYF.

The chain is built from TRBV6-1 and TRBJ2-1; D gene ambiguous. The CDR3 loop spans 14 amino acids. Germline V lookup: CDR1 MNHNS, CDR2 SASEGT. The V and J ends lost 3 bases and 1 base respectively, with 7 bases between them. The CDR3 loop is CASSDLGSYNEQFF. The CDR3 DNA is TGTGCCAGCAGTGATTTGGGGTCCTACAATGAGCAGTTCTTC.

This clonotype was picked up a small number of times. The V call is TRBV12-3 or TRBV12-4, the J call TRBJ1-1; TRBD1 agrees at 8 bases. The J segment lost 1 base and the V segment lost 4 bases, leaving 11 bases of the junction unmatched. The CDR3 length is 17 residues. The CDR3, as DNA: TGTGCCAGCAGTTCTGCCCGGACAGGGCGGTGGAACACTGAAGCTTTCTTT. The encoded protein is CASSSARTGRWNTEAFF.